This T cell receptor beta chain was documented in a study of blood T cell repertoires in COVID-19 (dated by TCRdb to the early 2020s). A note on the overall study: The collaborator samples originated in the United States, Italy and Spain and spanned the acute and convalescent phases of COVID-19. Where HLA class I and class II types were available, the types were taken from metadata supplied by the sample provider, not from assay-based typing. The material from the prospective study consisted of cDNA or gDNA derived from T cells, B-cell-depleted T cells, or PBMCs. The dataset comprised deeply sampled blood TCRbeta repertoires from subjects exposed to, actively infected with, or recovered from COVID-19. Nearly every sample came with metadata listing a de-identified subject ID, COVID-19 status, age in years and sex. A freely available public database, intended as a resource for researchers studying the immune response to SARS-CoV-2, is where the repertoires were released. Samples came from the ongoing ImmuneRACE study (first 160 participants) plus 1,254 subjects from 6 global collaborators. What the authors observed across the whole study: Clinical and demographic metadata were provided uncurated, with the amount varying by source and participant.

On this clone itself: Its antigen is not yet known. No base quality values were provided; no much bigger clone lies one nucleotide off.

Samples from volunteer blood donors who had recovered from COVID-19 were contributed by a second Seattle source. Each collaborating institution followed its own protocols to collect whole blood in K2EDTA tubes. For TCRbeta analysis, collaborators shipped samples in one of three forms: frozen whole blood, isolated PBMCs, or DNA extracted from either of those sample types. The germline V gene gives CDR1 as ENHRY and CDR2 as SYGVKD. From the cysteine through the phenylalanine, the CDR3 covers 16 amino acids. Here the CDR3 DNA is all that survives: 48 bases in frame from base 1. The immunoSEQ Assay, a bias-controlled multiplex PCR, was used to amplify TCRbeta CDR3 regions from genomic DNA. The paper's data handling went like this. Nucleated cell counts per sample were estimated from amplification of reference gene primers within the assay. To quantify the absolute abundance of each unique TCRbeta CDR3 rearrangement, sequence reads were collapsed and filtered. Productive Simpson clonality was computed per sample as the square root of Simpson's diversity index over productive rearrangements. In its TCRdb copy, this immuneACCESS table keeps in-frame sequences only and misses some clones. Where compared with another copy, unresolved V genes explain less than half of these, and the others have no known cause. V and J calls and clone size are as listed in that table; D and trimming were resolved from the DNA. For this sample there are approximately 260,000 clones; about 91% appear just once. The top ten clonotypes cover less than 5% of the sample.

The sequence came from a woman in her thirties or forties who had recovered from COVID-19. Material: peripheral blood. The chain employs TRBV10-3 and TRBJ2-1; 7 central nucleotides agree with TRBD2. The sequence in DNA is TGTGCATCGGGCCGCGTCCCGGGAGGTGGGAAAAATGAGCAGTTCTTC. The encoded protein is CASGRVPGGGKNEQFF.